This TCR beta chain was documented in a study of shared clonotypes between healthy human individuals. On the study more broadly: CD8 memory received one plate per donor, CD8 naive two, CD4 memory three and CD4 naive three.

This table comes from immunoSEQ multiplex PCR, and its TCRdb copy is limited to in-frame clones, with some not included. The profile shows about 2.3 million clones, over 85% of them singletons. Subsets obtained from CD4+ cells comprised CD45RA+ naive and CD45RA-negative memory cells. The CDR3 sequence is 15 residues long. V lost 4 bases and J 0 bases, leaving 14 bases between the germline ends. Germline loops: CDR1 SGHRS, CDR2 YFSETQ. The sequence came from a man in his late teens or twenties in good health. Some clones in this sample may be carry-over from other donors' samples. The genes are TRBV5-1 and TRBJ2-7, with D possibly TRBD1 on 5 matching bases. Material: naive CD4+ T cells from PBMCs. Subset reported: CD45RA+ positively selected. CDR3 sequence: CASSQTVSTSYEQYF. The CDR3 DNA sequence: TGCGCCAGCAGCCAGACAGTTTCCACCTCCTACGAGCAGTACTTC.